Below are 2 T cell receptor beta chains sequenced from a single sample in a study of blood T cell repertoires in COVID-19 (dated by TCRdb to between 2020 and 2021). Libraries were made using the immunoSEQ multiplex PCR assay. TCRdb took over this immuneACCESS table, retaining in-frame rearrangements with V and J assigned. Such tables are incomplete; in checked studies, under half of the missing clones stem from an unresolved V gene, and the remainder is unexplained. In all, the sample holds 110,000 to 150,000 clones, and almost 90% of those were seen once. More than 1.5% of the sample comes from the top ten. What was sequenced was peripheral blood. The source of these receptors is a woman in her sixties or seventies with acute or convalescent COVID-19.

The chain is built from TRBV28 and TRBJ2-7, with 7 bases matching TRBD1. The J segment lost 3 bases and the V segment lost 6 bases, leaving 8 bases of the junction unmatched. CDR1 and CDR2 (germline): MDHEN, SYDVKM. CDR3 length: 14 residues. This CDR3 is CASSPTGTRYEQYF. CDR3 bases: TGTGCCAGCAGCCCGACAGGGACCCGCTACGAGCAGTACTTC.

The V gene is TRBV7-3, the J gene TRBJ2-7; TRBD1 aligns across 9 bases. Germline V lookup: CDR1 SGHTA, CDR2 FQGTGA. Trimming cost V 5 bases and J 3 bases; bases outside gene matches: 8. The CDR3 runs to 15 residues. CDR3 protein: CASSLHRDRDYEQYF. CDR3 sequence (DNA): TGTGCCAGCAGCCTTCACCGGGACAGGGACTACGAGCAGTACTTC.